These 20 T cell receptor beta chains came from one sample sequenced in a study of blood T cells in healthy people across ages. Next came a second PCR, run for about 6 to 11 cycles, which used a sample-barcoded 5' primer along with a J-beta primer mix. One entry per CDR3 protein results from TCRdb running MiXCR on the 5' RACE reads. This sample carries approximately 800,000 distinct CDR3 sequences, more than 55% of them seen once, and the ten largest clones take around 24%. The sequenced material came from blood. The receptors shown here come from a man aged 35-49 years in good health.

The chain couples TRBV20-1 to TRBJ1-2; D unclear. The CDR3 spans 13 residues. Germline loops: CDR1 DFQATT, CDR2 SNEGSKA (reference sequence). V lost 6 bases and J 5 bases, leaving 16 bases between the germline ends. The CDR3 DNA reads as TGCAGTGCCCCCCCGGGAAACTCTTATGGCTACACCTTC. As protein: CSAPPGNSYGYTF.

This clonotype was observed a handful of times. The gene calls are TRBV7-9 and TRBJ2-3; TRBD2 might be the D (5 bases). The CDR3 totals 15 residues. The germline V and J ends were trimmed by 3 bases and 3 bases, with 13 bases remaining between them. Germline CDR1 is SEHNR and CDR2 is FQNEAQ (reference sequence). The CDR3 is CASSFLLVSTDTQYF. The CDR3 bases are TGTGCCAGCAGCTTCCTACTAGTCTCGACAGATACGCAGTATTTT.

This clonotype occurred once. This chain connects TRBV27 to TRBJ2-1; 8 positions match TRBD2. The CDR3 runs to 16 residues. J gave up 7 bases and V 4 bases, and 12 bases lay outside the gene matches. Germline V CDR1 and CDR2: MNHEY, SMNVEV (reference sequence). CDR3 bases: TGTGCCAGCAGTTCTATACGGGGGGGCACTTGGAATGAGCAGTTCTTC. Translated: CASSSIRGGTWNEQFF.

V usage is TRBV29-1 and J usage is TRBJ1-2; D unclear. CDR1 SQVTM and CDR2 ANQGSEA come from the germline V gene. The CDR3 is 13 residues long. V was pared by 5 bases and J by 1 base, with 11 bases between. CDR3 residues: CSVNLLDNYGYTF. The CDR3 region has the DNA TGCAGCGTTAACTTACTAGATAACTATGGCTACACCTTC.

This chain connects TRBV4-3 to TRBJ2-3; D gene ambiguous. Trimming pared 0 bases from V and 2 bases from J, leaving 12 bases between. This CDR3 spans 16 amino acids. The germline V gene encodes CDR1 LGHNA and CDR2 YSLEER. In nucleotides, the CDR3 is TGCGCCAGCAGCCAAGATAGAGTGGGAATCACAGATACGCAGTATTTT. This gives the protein CASSQDRVGITDTQYF.

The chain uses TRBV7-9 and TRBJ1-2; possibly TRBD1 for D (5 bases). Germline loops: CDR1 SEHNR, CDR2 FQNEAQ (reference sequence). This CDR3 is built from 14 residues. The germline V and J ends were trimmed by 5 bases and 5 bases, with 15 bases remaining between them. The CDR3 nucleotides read TGTGCCAGCAGCGGACACGTAGGGCGGTATGGCTACACCTTC. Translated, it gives CASSGHVGRYGYTF. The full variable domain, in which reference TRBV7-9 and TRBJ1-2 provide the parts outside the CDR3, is DTGVSQNPRHKITKRGQNVTFRCDPISEHNRLYWYRQTLGQGPEFLTYFQNEAQLEKSRLLSDRFSAERPKGSFSTLEIQRTEQGDSAMYLCASSGHVGRYGYTFGSGTRLTVV.

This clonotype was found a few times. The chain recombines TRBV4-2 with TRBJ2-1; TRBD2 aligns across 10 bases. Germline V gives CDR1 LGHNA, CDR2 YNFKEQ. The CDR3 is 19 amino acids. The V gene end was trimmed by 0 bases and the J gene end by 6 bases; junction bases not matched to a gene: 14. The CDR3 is CASSQDPGVAGGDRNEQFF. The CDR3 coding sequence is TGTGCCAGCAGCCAAGATCCGGGGGTAGCGGGGGGAGACCGCAATGAGCAGTTCTTC.

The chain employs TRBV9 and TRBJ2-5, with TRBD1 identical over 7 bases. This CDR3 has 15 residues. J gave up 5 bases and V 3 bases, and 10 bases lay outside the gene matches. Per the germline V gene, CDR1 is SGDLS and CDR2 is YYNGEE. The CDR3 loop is CASSAEDRAWETQYF. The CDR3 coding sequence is TGTGCCAGCAGCGCAGAAGACAGGGCCTGGGAGACCCAGTACTTC.

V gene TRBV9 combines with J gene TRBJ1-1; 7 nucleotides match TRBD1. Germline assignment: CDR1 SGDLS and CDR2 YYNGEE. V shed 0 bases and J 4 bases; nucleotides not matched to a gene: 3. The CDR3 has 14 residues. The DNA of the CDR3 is TGTGCCAGCAGCGTAGAAGGGGGCGGCACTGAAGCTTTCTTT. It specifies CASSVEGGGTEAFF.

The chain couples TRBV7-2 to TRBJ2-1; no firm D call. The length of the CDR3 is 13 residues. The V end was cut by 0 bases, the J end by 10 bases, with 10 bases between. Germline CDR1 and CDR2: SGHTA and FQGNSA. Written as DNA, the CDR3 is TGTGCCAGCAGCTTAGCGACGAAAGCCGAGCAGTTCTTC. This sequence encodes CASSLATKAEQFF.

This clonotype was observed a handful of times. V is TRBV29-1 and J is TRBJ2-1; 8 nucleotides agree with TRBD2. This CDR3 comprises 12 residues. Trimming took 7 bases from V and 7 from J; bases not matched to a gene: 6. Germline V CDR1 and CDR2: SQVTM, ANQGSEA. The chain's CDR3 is CSGYGTRNEQFF. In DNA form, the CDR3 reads TGCAGCGGGTACGGGACTAGGAATGAGCAGTTCTTC.

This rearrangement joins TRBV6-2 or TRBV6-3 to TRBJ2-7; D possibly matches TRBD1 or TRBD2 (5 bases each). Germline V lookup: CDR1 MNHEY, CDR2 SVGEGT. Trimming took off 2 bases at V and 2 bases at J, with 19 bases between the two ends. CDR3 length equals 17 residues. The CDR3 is CASSYHQGVSTTYEQYF. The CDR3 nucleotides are TGTGCCAGCAGTTACCATCAGGGAGTTTCAACCACCTACGAGCAGTACTTC.

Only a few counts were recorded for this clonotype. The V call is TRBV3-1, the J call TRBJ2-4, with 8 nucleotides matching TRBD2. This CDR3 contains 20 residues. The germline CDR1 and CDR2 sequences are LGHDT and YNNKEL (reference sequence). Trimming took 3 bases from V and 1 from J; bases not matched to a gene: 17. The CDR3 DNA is TGTGCCAGCAGCCATCCGGAGGGGCGGGGGGCCAGGTTTGCCAAAAACATTCAGTACTTC. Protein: CASSHPEGRGARFAKNIQYF.

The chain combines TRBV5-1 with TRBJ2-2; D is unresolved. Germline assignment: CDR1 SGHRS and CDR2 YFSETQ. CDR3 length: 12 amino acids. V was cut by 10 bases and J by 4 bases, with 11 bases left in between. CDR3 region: CAAADSTGELFF. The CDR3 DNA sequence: TGCGCCGCCGCAGATAGCACCGGGGAGCTGTTTTTT. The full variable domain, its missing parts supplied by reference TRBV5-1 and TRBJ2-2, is KAGVTQTPRYLIKTRGQQVTLSCSPISGHRSVSWYQQTPGQGLQFLFEYFSETQRNKGNFPGRFSGRQFSNSRSEMNVSTLELGDSALYLCAAADSTGELFFGEGSRLTVL.

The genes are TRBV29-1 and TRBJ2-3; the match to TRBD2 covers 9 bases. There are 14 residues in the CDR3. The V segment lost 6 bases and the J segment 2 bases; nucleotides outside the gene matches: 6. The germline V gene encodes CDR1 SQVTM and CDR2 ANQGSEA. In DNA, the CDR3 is TGCAGCGTCTCAGTAGCGGGAGTCACAGATACGCAGTATTTT. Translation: CSVSVAGVTDTQYF.

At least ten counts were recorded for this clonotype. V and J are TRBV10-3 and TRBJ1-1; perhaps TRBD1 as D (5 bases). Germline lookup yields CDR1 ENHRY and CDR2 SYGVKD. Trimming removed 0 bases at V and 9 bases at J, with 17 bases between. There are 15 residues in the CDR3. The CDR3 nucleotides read TGTGCCATCAGTGAGTCCCTGGCAGACCAGGGTAAAGCTTTCTTT. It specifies CAISESLADQGKAFF.

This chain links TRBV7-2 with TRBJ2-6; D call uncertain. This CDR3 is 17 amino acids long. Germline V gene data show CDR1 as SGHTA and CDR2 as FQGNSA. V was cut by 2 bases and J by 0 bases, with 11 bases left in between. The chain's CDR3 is CASSLMGASSGANVLTF. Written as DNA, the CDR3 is TGTGCCAGCAGCTTAATGGGTGCAAGCTCTGGGGCCAACGTCCTGACTTTC.

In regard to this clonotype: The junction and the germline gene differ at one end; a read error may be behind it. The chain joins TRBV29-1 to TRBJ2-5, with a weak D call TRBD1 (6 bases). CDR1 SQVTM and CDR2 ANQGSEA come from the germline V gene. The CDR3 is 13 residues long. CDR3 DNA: TGCAGCGCTGAAAACAGGGTAGGAGAGACCCAGTACTTC. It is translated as CSAENRVGETQYF.

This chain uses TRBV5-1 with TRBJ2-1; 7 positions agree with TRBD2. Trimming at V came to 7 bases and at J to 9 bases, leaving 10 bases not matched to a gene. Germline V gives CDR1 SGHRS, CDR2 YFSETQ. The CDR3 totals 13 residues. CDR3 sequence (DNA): TGCGCCAGCTCAAGAGGACTAGACGGTGAGCAGTTCTTC. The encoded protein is CASSRGLDGEQFF.

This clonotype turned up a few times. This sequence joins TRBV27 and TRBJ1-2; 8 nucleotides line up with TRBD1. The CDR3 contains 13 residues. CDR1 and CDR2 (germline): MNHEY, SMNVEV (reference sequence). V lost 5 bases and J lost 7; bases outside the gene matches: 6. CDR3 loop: CASSVGQGAGYTF. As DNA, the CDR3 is TGTGCCAGCAGTGTAGGGCAGGGGGCTGGCTACACCTTC.